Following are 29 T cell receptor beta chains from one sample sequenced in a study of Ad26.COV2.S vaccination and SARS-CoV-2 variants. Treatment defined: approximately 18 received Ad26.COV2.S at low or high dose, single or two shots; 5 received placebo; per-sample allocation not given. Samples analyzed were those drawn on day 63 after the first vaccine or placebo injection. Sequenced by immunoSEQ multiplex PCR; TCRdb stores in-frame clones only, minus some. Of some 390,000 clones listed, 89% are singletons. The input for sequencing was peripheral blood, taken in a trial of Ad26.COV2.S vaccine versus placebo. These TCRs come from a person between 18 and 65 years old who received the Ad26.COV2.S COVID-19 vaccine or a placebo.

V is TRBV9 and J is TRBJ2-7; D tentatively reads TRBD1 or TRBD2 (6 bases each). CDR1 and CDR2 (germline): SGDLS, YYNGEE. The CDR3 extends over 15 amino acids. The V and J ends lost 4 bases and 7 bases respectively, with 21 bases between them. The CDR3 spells CASSKTGLAEGEQYF. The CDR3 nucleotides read TGTGCCAGCAGCAAAACAGGGTTAGCGGAAGGAGAGCAGTACTTC. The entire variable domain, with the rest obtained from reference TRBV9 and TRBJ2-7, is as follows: DSGVTQTPKHLITATGQRVTLRCSPRSGDLSVYWYQQSLDQGLQFLIQYYNGEERAKGNILERFSAQQFPDLHSELNLSSLELGDSALYFCASSKTGLAEGEQYFGPGTRLTVT.

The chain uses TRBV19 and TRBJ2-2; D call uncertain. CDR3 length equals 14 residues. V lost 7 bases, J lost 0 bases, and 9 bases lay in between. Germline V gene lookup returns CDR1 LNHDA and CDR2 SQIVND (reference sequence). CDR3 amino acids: CASKGRSNTGELFF. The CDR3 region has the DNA TGTGCCAGTAAAGGGCGTTCGAACACCGGGGAGCTGTTTTTT.

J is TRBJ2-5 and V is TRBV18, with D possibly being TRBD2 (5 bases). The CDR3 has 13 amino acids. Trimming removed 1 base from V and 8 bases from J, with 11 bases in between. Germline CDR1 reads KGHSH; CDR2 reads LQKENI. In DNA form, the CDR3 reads TGTGCCAGCTCACCACACGGGAAAGGAACCCAGTACTTC. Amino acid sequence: CASSPHGKGTQYF. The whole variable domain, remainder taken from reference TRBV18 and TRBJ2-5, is NAGVMQNPRHLVRRRGQEARLRCSPMKGHSHVYWYRQLPEEGLKFMVYLQKENIIDESGMPKERFSAEFPKEGPSILRIQQVVRGDSAAYFCASSPHGKGTQYFGPGTRLLVL.

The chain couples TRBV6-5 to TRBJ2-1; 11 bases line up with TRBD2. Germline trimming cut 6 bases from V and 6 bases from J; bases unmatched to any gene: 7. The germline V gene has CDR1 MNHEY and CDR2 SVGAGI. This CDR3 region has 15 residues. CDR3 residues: CASRKAGTSGNEQFF. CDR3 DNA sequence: TGTGCCAGCAGAAAAGCCGGGACTAGCGGCAATGAGCAGTTCTTC.

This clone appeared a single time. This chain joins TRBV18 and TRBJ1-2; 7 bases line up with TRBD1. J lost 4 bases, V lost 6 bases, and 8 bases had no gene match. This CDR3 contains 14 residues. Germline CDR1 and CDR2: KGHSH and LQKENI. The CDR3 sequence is CASSLSQGVYGYTF. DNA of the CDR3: TGTGCCAGCTCCCTCTCCCAGGGGGTCTATGGCTACACCTTC.

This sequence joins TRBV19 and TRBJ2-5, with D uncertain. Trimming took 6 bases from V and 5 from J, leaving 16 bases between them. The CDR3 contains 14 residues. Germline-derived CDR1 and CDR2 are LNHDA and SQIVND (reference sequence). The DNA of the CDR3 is TGTGCCAGTAGCCCCCGTGGGGTTTTGGAGACCCAGTACTTC. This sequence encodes CASSPRGVLETQYF.

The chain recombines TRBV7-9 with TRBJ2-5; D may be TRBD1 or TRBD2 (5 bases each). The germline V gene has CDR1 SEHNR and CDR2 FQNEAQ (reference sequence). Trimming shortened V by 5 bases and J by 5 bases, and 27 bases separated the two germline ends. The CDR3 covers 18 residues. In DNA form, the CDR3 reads TGTGCCAGCAGCCCGTTTTCTCCGGGACGTTCGATAGTCGAGACCCAGTACTTC. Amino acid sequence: CASSPFSPGRSIVETQYF. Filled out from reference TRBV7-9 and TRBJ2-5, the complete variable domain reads DTGVSQNPRHKITKRGQNVTFRCDPISEHNRLYWYRQTLGQGPEFLTYFQNEAQLEKSRLLSDRFSAERPKGSFSTLEIQRTEQGDSAMYLCASSPFSPGRSIVETQYFGPGTRLLVL.

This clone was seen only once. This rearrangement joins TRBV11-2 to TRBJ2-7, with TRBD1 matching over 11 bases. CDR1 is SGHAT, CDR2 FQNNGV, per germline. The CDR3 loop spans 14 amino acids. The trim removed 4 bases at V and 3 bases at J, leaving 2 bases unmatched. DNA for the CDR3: TGTGCCAGCAGCTCCGGGACAGGGGGCTACGAGCAGTACTTC. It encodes CASSSGTGGYEQYF.

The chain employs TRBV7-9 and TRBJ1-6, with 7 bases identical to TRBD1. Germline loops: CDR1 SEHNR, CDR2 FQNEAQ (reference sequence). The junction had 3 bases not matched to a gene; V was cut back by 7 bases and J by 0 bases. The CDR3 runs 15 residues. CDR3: CASKRDSSYNSPLHF. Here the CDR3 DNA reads TGTGCCAGCAAAAGGGACAGCTCCTATAATTCACCCCTCCACTTT.

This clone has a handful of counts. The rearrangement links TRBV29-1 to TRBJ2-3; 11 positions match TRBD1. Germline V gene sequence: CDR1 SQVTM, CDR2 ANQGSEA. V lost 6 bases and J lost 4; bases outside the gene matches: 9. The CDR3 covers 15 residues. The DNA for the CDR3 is TGCAGCGTCGGTATCCGGGACAGGGGGTCAGATACGCAGTATTTT. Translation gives CSVGIRDRGSDTQYF.

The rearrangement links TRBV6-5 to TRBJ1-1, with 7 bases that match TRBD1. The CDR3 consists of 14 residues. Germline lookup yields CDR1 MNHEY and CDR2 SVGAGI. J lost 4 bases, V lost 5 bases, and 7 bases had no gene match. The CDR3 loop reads CASSTQTGRTEAFF. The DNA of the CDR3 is TGTGCCAGCAGTACACAGACAGGGCGCACTGAAGCTTTCTTT.

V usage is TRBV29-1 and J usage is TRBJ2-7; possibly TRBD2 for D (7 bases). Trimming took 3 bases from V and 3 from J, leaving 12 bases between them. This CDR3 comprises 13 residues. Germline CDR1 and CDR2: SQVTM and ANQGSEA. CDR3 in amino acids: CSVEGGGGYEQYF. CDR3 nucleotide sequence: TGCAGCGTTGAGGGAGGGGGAGGCTACGAGCAGTACTTC.

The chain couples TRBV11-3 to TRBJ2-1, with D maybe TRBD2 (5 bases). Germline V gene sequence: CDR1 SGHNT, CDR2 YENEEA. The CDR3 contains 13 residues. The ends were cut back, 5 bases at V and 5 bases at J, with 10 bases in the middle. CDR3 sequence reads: CASSHGLNNEQFF. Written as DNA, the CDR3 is TGTGCCAGCAGCCACGGACTCAACAATGAGCAGTTCTTC. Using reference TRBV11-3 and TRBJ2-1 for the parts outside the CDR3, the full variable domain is EAGVVQSPRYKIIEKKQPVAFWCNPISGHNTLYWYLQNLGQGPELLIRYENEEAVDDSQLPKDRFSAERLKGVDSTLKIQPAELGDSAVYLCASSHGLNNEQFFGPGTRLTVL.

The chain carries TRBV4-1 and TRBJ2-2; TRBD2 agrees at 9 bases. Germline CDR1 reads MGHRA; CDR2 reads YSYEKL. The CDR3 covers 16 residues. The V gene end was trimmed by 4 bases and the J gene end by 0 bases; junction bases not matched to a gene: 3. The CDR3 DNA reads TGCGCCAGCAGCCCCCGACTAGCGGCGAACACCGGGGAGCTGTTTTTT. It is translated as CASSPRLAANTGELFF.

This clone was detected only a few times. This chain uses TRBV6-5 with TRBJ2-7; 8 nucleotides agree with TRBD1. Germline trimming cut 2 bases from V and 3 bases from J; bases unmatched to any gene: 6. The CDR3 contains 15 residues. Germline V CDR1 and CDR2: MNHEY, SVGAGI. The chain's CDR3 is CASSYVQGAVYEQYF. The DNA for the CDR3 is TGTGCCAGCAGTTACGTCCAGGGGGCGGTCTACGAGCAGTACTTC.

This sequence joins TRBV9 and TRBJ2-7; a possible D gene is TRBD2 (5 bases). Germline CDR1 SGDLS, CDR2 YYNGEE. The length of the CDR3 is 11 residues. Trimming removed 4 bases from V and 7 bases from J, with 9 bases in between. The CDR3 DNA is TGTGCCAGCAGCAACGGCGGGGAGCAGTACTTC. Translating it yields CASSNGGEQYF.

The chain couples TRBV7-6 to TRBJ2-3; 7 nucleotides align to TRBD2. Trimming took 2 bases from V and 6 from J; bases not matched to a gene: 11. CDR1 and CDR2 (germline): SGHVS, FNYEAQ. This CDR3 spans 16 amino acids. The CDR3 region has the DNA TGTGCCAGCAGCTTAACCTCTAGCGGTTCCAGGGATACGCAGTATTTT. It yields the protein CASSLTSSGSRDTQYF.

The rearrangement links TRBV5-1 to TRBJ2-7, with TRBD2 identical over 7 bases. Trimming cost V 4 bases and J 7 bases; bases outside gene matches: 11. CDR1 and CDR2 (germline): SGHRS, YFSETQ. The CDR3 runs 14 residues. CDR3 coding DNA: TGCGCCAGCAGCGTGGGACCCTCGGGGGGTGAGCAGTACTTC. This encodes CASSVGPSGGEQYF.

DNA of the CDR3: TGTGCCAGCTCACCACGGCCAGGGGAGAGCAATCAGCCCCAGCATTTT. It specifies CASSPRPGESNQPQHF. The rearrangement uses TRBV18 and TRBJ1-5; the D gene is possibly TRBD1 (6 bases). Deletions cut 1 base from V and 1 base from J, with 11 bases between. CDR3 length equals 16 residues. CDR1 KGHSH and CDR2 LQKENI come from the germline V gene.

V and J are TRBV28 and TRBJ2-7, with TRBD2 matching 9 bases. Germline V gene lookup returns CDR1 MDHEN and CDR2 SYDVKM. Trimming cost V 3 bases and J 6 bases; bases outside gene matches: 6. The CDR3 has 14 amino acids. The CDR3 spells CASSLLAGEGEQYF. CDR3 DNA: TGTGCCAGCAGTTTGTTAGCGGGAGAGGGCGAGCAGTACTTC. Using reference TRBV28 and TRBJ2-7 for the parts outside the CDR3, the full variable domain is DVKVTQSSRYLVKRTGEKVFLECVQDMDHENMFWYRQDPGLGLRLIYFSYDVKMKEKGDIPEGYSVSREKKERFSLILESASTNQTSMYLCASSLLAGEGEQYFGPGTRLTVT.

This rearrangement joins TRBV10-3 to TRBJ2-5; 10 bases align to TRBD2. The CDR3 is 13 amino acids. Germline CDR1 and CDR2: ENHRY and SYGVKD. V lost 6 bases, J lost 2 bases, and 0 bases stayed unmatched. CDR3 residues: CAIRLAGQETQYF. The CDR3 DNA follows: TGTGCCATCAGACTAGCGGGGCAAGAGACCCAGTACTTC.

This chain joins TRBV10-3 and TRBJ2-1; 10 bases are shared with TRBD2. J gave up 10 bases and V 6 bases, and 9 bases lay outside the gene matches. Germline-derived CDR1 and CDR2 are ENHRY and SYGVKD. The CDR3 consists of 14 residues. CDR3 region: CAISAGTSAGEQFF. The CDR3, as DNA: TGTGCCATCAGCGCCGGGACTAGCGCCGGGGAGCAGTTCTTC.

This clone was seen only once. This chain's CDR3 is CASRPDDNNEQFF. The CDR3, as DNA: TGTGCCAGCAGGCCGGACGACAACAATGAGCAGTTCTTC. This chain connects TRBV27 to TRBJ2-1; no definite D call. There are 13 residues in the CDR3. V lost 6 bases and J lost 5, with 11 bases in between. The V gene's germline CDR1 is MNHEY and CDR2 SMNVEV (reference sequence).

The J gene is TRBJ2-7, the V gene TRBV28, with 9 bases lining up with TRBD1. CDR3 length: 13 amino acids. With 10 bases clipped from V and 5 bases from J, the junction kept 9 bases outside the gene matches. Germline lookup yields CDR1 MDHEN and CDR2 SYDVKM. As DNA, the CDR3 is TGTGCCACTTTCCGGGACAGGGTCCACGAGCAGTACTTC. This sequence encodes CATFRDRVHEQYF.

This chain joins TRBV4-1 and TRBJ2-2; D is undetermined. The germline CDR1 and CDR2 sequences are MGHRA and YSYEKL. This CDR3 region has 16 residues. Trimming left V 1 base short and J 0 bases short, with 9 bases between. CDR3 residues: CASSQVGSTNTGELFF. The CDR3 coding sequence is TGCGCCAGCAGCCAAGTTGGCAGTACGAACACCGGGGAGCTGTTTTTT.

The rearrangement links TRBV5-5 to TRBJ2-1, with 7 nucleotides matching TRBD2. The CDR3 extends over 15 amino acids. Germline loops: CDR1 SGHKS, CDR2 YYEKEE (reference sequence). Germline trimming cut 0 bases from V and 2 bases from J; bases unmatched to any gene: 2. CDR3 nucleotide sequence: TGTGCCAGCAGCTTGGGCGGGAGTCCCTACAATGAGCAGTTCTTC. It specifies CASSLGGSPYNEQFF.

The CDR3 spells CASSYREKEKLFF. CDR3 bases: TGTGCCAGCAGTTATAGAGAGAAGGAAAAACTGTTTTTT. The V gene is TRBV6-5, the J gene TRBJ1-4; D remains ambiguous. Germline lookup yields CDR1 MNHEY and CDR2 SVGAGI. V was shortened by 3 bases and J by 8 bases, with 10 bases between the two germline ends. This CDR3 is built from 13 residues.

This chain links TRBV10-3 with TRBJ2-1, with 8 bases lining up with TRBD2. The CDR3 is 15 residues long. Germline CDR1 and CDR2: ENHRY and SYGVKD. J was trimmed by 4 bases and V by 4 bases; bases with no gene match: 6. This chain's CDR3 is CAISGTSGGYNEQFF. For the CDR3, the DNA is TGTGCCATCAGTGGTACTAGCGGCGGATACAATGAGCAGTTCTTC.

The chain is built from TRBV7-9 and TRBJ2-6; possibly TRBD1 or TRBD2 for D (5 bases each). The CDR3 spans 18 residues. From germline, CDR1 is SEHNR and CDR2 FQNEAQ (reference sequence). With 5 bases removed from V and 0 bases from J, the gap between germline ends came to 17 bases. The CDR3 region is CASSPGASWVSGANVLTF. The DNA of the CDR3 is TGTGCCAGCAGCCCCGGGGCTAGCTGGGTCTCTGGGGCCAACGTCCTGACTTTC.